This T cell receptor beta chain comes out of a study of regulatory T cells in long-lasting Graves disease. Findings and limits, study-wide: Persistent disease samples used TRBV28, TRBJ1-2 and TRBJ2-5 preferentially.

There are 13 residues in the CDR3. The V gene's germline CDR1 is SGHTA and CDR2 FQGNSA. Between the trimmed V and J ends, which lost 3 bases and 4 bases, there was a span of 7 bases. Relying on iRepertoire HTBI primers and Arm-PCR of CDR3 regions, the team built TCR beta libraries. TCRdb reanalysed the multiplex PCR reads using MiXCR and keeps one entry per CDR3 protein. Altogether 580,000 or so distinct CDR3 sequences are present, about 16% being singletons, with the ten largest covering around 13%. Ten or more counts support this clonotype. Antigen unknown. Noted time point: newly diagnosed GD, antithyroid drugs for less than 3 months. PBMCs were the source of the RNA used for TCR sequencing. Roughly 8.2 milliliters of peripheral blood were drawn into EDTA tubes. Separately, the same data were catalogued under a study of T cells in Graves' hyperthyroidism and ophthalmopathy. Per that study: Onset of ophthalmopathy came a median roughly 6.5 months after the model predicted it.

Source: peripheral blood mononuclear cells (PBMCs), taken at new diagnosis, from a patient treated with antithyroid drugs. This receptor was identified in a man between 18 and 29 years old with Graves disease. J is TRBJ2-1 and V is TRBV7-2; the D is unclear. CDR3 DNA: TGTGCCAGCAGCTTGGCCTTTTACAATGAGCAGTTCTTC. As protein: CASSLAFYNEQFF.